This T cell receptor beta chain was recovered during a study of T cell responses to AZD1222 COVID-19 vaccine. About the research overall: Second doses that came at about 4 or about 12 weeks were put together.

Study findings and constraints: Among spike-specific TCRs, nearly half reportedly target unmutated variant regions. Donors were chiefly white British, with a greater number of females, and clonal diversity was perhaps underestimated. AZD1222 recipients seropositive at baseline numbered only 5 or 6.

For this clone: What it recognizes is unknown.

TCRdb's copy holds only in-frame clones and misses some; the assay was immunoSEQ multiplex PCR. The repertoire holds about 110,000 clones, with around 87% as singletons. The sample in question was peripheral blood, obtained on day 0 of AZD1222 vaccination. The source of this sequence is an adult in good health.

CDR3 bases: TGTGCCAGCAGCGTAGAGTGGGACGGACTCTCAGAGACCCAGTACTTC. Its translation is CASSVEWDGLSETQYF. The genes are TRBV9 and TRBJ2-5; D is perhaps TRBD1 or TRBD2 (5 bases each). Per germline, CDR1 SGDLS and CDR2 YYNGEE. The length of the CDR3 is 16 residues. V was clipped by 0 bases and J by 4 bases, with 16 bases between them.